These 25 T cell receptor beta chains came from one sample sequenced in a study of shared clonotypes between healthy human individuals. Using immunoSEQ multiplex PCR, the repertoire was profiled, and TCRdb retains in-frame clones only, with some absent. The top ten clones hold less than 1.5% of a sample with about 1,900,000 clones, about 95% of them seen once. CD45RO-negative, CCR7-selected cells formed the naive CD8 fraction, which excluded terminally differentiated effector memory CD45RA+ cells. The material sequenced was naive CD8+ T cells sorted from blood. The receptors stem from a man aged 18-30 years in good health.

The chain links TRBV19 to TRBJ1-5; 9 bases are a match to TRBD1. The CDR3 spans 15 residues. J lost 7 bases, V lost 0 bases, and 4 bases had no gene match. In germline, CDR1 is LNHDA, CDR2 SQIVND (reference sequence). DNA of the CDR3: TGTGCCAGTAGTATAGATACAGGGGGCCCACAGCCCCAGCATTTT. It specifies CASSIDTGGPQPQHF.

The gene calls are TRBV7-9 and TRBJ2-2; possibly TRBD1 for D (5 bases). Trimming took 5 bases from V and 0 from J, leaving 13 bases between them. Germline CDR1 is SEHNR and CDR2 is FQNEAQ (reference sequence). CDR3 length: 16 amino acids. The CDR3: CASSPEGAPNTGELFF. The DNA of the CDR3 is TGTGCCAGCAGCCCGGAAGGGGCCCCGAACACCGGGGAGCTGTTTTTT.

The chain is built from TRBV5-1 and TRBJ2-1; possibly TRBD1 or TRBD2 for D (5 bases each). V gave up 3 bases and J gave up 5 bases, with 12 bases separating them. Germline V gene lookup returns CDR1 SGHRS and CDR2 YFSETQ. The CDR3 consists of 14 residues. DNA of the CDR3: TGCGCCAGCAGCTCTCGGGACGGACACAATGAGCAGTTCTTC. It codes for CASSSRDGHNEQFF. The complete variable domain, with remaining parts taken from reference TRBV5-1 and TRBJ2-1, reads KAGVTQTPRYLIKTRGQQVTLSCSPISGHRSVSWYQQTPGQGLQFLFEYFSETQRNKGNFPGRFSGRQFSNSRSEMNVSTLELGDSALYLCASSSRDGHNEQFFGPGTRLTVL.

The J gene is TRBJ2-1, the V gene TRBV12-5; the match to TRBD2 covers 7 bases. The CDR3 spans 15 residues. With 2 bases clipped from V and 5 bases from J, the junction kept 6 bases outside the gene matches. The germline CDR1 and CDR2 sequences are LGHNT and FRNRAP. CDR3 coding DNA: TGTGCTAGTGGTTTGTGGCGGGGGAATCACAATGAGCAGTTCTTC. Its translation is CASGLWRGNHNEQFF.

This rearrangement joins TRBV5-1 to TRBJ2-3, with 14 bases identical to TRBD2. Germline loops: CDR1 SGHRS, CDR2 YFSETQ. The CDR3 spans 16 residues. Losses at the gene ends were 8 bases for V and 4 bases for J; bases not matched to a gene: 9. The chain's CDR3 is CASHWGTSGSADTQYF. The CDR3 DNA reads TGCGCCAGTCATTGGGGGACTAGCGGGAGCGCAGATACGCAGTATTTT.

The J gene is TRBJ1-1, the V gene TRBV27; D is undetermined. With 0 bases removed from V and 0 bases from J, the gap between germline ends came to 5 bases. The germline V gene encodes CDR1 MNHEY and CDR2 SMNVEV (reference sequence). The CDR3 runs 14 residues. The DNA for the CDR3 is TGTGCCAGCAGTTTATCCACACTGAACACTGAAGCTTTCTTT. Its protein product is CASSLSTLNTEAFF.

Notes on this clone: The same CDR3 also results from other DNA sequences found in this sample. V is TRBV13 and J is TRBJ1-1; D unresolved. CDR1 PRHDT and CDR2 FYEKMQ come from the germline V gene (reference sequence). CDR3 length: 14 amino acids. V gave up 0 bases and J gave up 0 bases, with 5 bases separating them. As DNA, the CDR3 is TGTGCCAGCAGCTTAGGGAGGTTGAACACTGAAGCTTTCTTT. Protein: CASSLGRLNTEAFF. Full variable domain (remainder filled in from reference TRBV13 and TRBJ1-1): AAGVIQSPRHLIKEKRETATLKCYPIPRHDTVYWYQQGPGQDPQFLISFYEKMQSDKGSIPDRFSAQQFSDYHSELNMSSLELGDSALYFCASSLGRLNTEAFFGQGTRLTVV.

The chain joins TRBV13 to TRBJ2-1, with TRBD1 identical over 8 bases. Germline CDR1 is PRHDT and CDR2 is FYEKMQ (reference sequence). This CDR3 spans 16 amino acids. V shed 1 base, J shed 5 bases, and the junction held 7 bases outside the gene matches. CDR3 amino acids: CASSLAAGGWDNEQFF. The CDR3 bases are TGTGCCAGCAGCTTAGCCGCAGGGGGCTGGGACAATGAGCAGTTCTTC.

This clone occurred once. The J gene is TRBJ2-7, the V gene TRBV5-1; D is undetermined. Trimming cost V 3 bases and J 0 bases, with 7 bases left between them. Germline assignment: CDR1 SGHRS and CDR2 YFSETQ. The length of the CDR3 is 13 residues. The CDR3 sequence: CASSSRPSYEQYF. The CDR3 nucleotides read TGCGCCAGCAGCTCCCGGCCCTCCTACGAGCAGTACTTC.

The chain joins TRBV25-1 to TRBJ2-7, with D possibly TRBD2 on 5 matching bases. V was cut by 3 bases and J by 2 bases, with 11 bases left in between. Germline V gene sequence: CDR1 MGHDK, CDR2 SYGVNS. The CDR3 runs 14 residues. DNA for the CDR3: TGTGCCAGCAGTGATGCGGACTGGCCCTACGAGCAGTACTTC. Translating it yields CASSDADWPYEQYF.

This clone has a handful of counts. The chain employs TRBV4-1 and TRBJ1-5; perhaps TRBD1 as D (6 bases). Per germline, CDR1 MGHRA and CDR2 YSYEKL. V was shortened by 0 bases and J by 6 bases, with 12 bases between the two germline ends. CDR3 length: 15 residues. CDR3 region: CASSQERGGGQPQHF. The CDR3 DNA is TGCGCCAGCAGCCAAGAAAGGGGGGGCGGTCAGCCCCAGCATTTT.

This rearrangement joins TRBV30 to TRBJ2-3; D call uncertain. The V and J ends lost 2 bases and 8 bases respectively, with 8 bases between them. Germline values: CDR1 GTSNPN, CDR2 SVGIG (reference sequence). This CDR3 contains 11 residues. In nucleotides, the CDR3 is TGTGCCTGGAGTCCCGATCGTACGCAGTATTTT. This gives the protein CAWSPDRTQYF.

The CDR3 region is CASSVTGSASYEQYF. The CDR3 region has the DNA TGTGCCAGCAGCGTAACCGGATCCGCCTCCTACGAGCAGTACTTC. V is TRBV9 and J is TRBJ2-7; D is ambiguous. V shed 1 base and J shed 0 bases, with 11 bases lying between them. The CDR3 length is 15 residues. CDR1 and CDR2 (germline): SGDLS, YYNGEE.

The chain joins TRBV4-1 to TRBJ1-4; possible D gene TRBD1, 5 bases. Germline CDR1 is MGHRA and CDR2 is YSYEKL. Trimming cost V 3 bases and J 0 bases, with 14 bases left between them. The CDR3 is 17 residues long. CDR3 sequence: CASSHQGEGATNEKLFF. The CDR3 DNA reads as TGCGCCAGCAGCCACCAAGGGGAGGGTGCAACTAATGAAAAACTGTTTTTT.

The DNA of the CDR3 is TGTGCCAGCAGCAGCGGGACAGGGGGTTGTGAGCAGTACTTC. As protein: CASSSGTGGCEQYF. This chain connects TRBV21-1 to TRBJ2-7; TRBD1, the table's D call, was not compared with the DNA. TRBV21-1 represents a pseudogene. This CDR3 has 14 residues.

To note about this clone: In the same sample, other DNA sequences code for this CDR3. The chain recombines TRBV7-2 with TRBJ1-3, with D unresolved. Germline V gene data show CDR1 as SGHTA and CDR2 as FQGNSA. The CDR3 sequence is 14 residues long. V was trimmed by 1 base and J by 1 base, leaving 5 bases between them. DNA of the CDR3: TGTGCCAGCAGCTTAGGGGGTTCTGGAAACACCATATATTTT. This sequence encodes CASSLGGSGNTIYF.

The J gene is TRBJ2-3, the V gene TRBV10-3, with 11 positions matching TRBD2. With 0 bases clipped from V and 4 bases from J, the junction kept 6 bases outside the gene matches. Germline V lookup: CDR1 ENHRY, CDR2 SYGVKD. CDR3 length: 17 residues. CDR3 region: CAISESLTSGKSDTQYF. In DNA, the CDR3 is TGTGCCATCAGTGAGTCGTTGACTAGCGGGAAATCAGATACGCAGTATTTT.

The J gene is TRBJ2-7, the V gene TRBV7-2; tentative D call: TRBD1 (6 bases). Germline V CDR1 and CDR2: SGHTA, FQGNSA. This CDR3 contains 15 residues. Between the trimmed V and J ends, which lost 3 bases and 0 bases, there was a span of 12 bases. The DNA of the CDR3 is TGTGCCAGCAGCTTCTCCGGGACATCCTCCTACGAGCAGTACTTC. Amino acid sequence: CASSFSGTSSYEQYF.

The genes are TRBV2 and TRBJ1-6; possible D gene TRBD1, 6 bases. V shed 4 bases and J shed 5 bases, with 15 bases lying between them. The CDR3 has 16 residues. CDR1 and CDR2 from the germline V gene are SNHLY and FYNNEI. CDR3 amino acids: CASSGQVGFDNSPLHF. CDR3 in DNA: TGTGCCAGCAGTGGACAGGTGGGGTTTGATAATTCACCCCTCCACTTT.

The chain joins TRBV27 to TRBJ2-1; 7 bases map to TRBD2. The germline CDR1 and CDR2 sequences are MNHEY and SMNVEV (reference sequence). The CDR3 extends over 15 amino acids. The J segment lost 8 bases and the V segment lost 2 bases, leaving 9 bases of the junction unmatched. DNA for the CDR3: TGTGCCAGCAGTTTACTAGCGGTCGTAGGCGATGAGCAGTTCTTC. Translated: CASSLLAVVGDEQFF.

This chain joins TRBV7-8 and TRBJ2-1; 10 positions match TRBD2. The CDR3 is made up of 15 amino acids. Germline CDR1 SGHVS, CDR2 FQNEAQ. The V segment lost 5 bases and the J segment 7 bases; nucleotides outside the gene matches: 8. As DNA, the CDR3 is TGTGCCAGCAGCCCGGAAGCGGGAGGGTTAAATGAGCAGTTCTTC. Protein product: CASSPEAGGLNEQFF.

The V gene is TRBV29-1, the J gene TRBJ2-3, with a possible D match to TRBD1 (6 bases). Germline V gene data show CDR1 as SQVTM and CDR2 as ANQGSEA. The CDR3 length is 14 residues. V lost 7 bases, J lost 4 bases, and 18 bases lay in between. The CDR3 here is CSANTRGSADTQYF. The CDR3, as DNA: TGCAGCGCCAACACCAGGGGATCTGCAGATACGCAGTATTTT.

CDR3 in amino acids: CASSQAGQGAHEQYF. CDR3 in DNA: TGCGCCAGCAGCCAAGCGGGACAGGGGGCCCACGAGCAGTACTTC. V and J are TRBV4-1 and TRBJ2-7; 12 bases fit TRBD1. V shed 1 base, J shed 5 bases, and the junction held 3 bases outside the gene matches. Germline V lookup: CDR1 MGHRA, CDR2 YSYEKL. The CDR3 is 15 amino acids.

This rearrangement joins TRBV4-1 to TRBJ1-1; D is unresolved. The CDR3 loop spans 14 amino acids. Germline lookup yields CDR1 MGHRA and CDR2 YSYEKL. V shed 0 bases and J shed 3 bases, with 8 bases lying between them. The chain's CDR3 is CASSQDIEYTEAFF. For the CDR3, the DNA is TGCGCCAGCAGCCAAGATATCGAGTACACTGAAGCTTTCTTT.

V and J are TRBV27 and TRBJ2-6, with D hard to call. Trimming shortened V by 3 bases and J by 2 bases, and 5 bases separated the two germline ends. This CDR3 is 14 amino acids long. Germline lookup yields CDR1 MNHEY and CDR2 SMNVEV (reference sequence). The CDR3 is CASSFTPGANVLTF. The DNA for the CDR3 is TGTGCCAGCAGTTTCACCCCTGGGGCCAACGTCCTGACTTTC.